The 25 T cell receptor beta chains listed next were all sequenced from one sample in a study of blood T cell repertoires in COVID-19. Produced via immunoSEQ multiplex PCR; TCRdb's table is partial and in-frame only. The table records approximately 10,000 clones, 70% to 90% of them present only once. Sample: peripheral blood. These receptors came from a man in his fifties or sixties with active COVID-19.

The chain uses TRBV5-8 and TRBJ1-4, with TRBD1 matching over 9 bases. J gave up 4 bases and V 3 bases, and 7 bases lay outside the gene matches. Germline lookup yields CDR1 SGHTS and CDR2 YDEGEE. The CDR3 covers 16 residues. The CDR3 sequence is CASSWGQGAYNEKLFF. In DNA form, the CDR3 reads TGTGCCAGCAGCTGGGGACAGGGAGCTTATAATGAAAAACTGTTTTTT. Full variable domain (remainder filled in from reference TRBV5-8 and TRBJ1-4): EAGVTQSPTHLIKTRGQQATLRCSPISGHTSVYWYQQALGLGLQFLLWYDEGEERNRGNFPPRFSGRQFPNYSSELNVNALELEDSALYLCASSWGQGAYNEKLFFGSGTQLSVL.

The chain combines TRBV9 with TRBJ2-7, with D possibly matching TRBD1 (5 bases). CDR3 size: 14 residues. Germline lookup yields CDR1 SGDLS and CDR2 YYNGEE. Trimming left V 0 bases short and J 0 bases short, with 7 bases between. DNA of the CDR3: TGTGCCAGCAGCGTAGCCGACAGCTCCTACGAGCAGTACTTC. Amino acids: CASSVADSSYEQYF.

This sequence joins TRBV6-5 and TRBJ2-7; 8 nucleotides align to TRBD1. V was pared by 0 bases and J by 5 bases, with 6 bases of the junction left unmatched. The germline gives CDR1 MNHEY, CDR2 SVGAGI. This CDR3 contains 15 residues. This CDR3 reads CASSYSTTGEDEQYF. CDR3 bases: TGTGCCAGCAGTTACTCGACGACAGGGGAGGACGAGCAGTACTTC.

The chain is built from TRBV2 and TRBJ2-1; tentatively, D is TRBD2 (5 bases). Trimming stripped 8 bases from V and 0 bases from J, with 8 bases between. Looked up from germline, CDR1 is SNHLY and CDR2 is FYNNEI. The CDR3 is 13 residues long. The CDR3 is CASSGLSYNEQFF. CDR3 bases: TGTGCCAGCTCTGGACTCTCCTACAATGAGCAGTTCTTC.

The table lists this clone with a count of one. The V call is TRBV27, the J call TRBJ2-7, with D possibly being TRBD2 (6 bases). The CDR3 is 14 amino acids. Germline values: CDR1 MNHEY, CDR2 SMNVEV (reference sequence). V was cut by 8 bases and J by 0 bases, with 14 bases left in between. CDR3 loop: CASSGTPYSYEQYF. CDR3 coding DNA: TGTGCCAGCTCCGGGACTCCTTACTCCTACGAGCAGTACTTC.

The chain employs TRBV7-9 and TRBJ2-1; 7 bases line up with TRBD2. Per germline, CDR1 SEHNR and CDR2 FQNEAQ (reference sequence). CDR3 size: 13 residues. V shed 4 bases and J 8 bases; nucleotides not matched to a gene: 5. In DNA form, the CDR3 reads TGTGCCAGCAGCTCTTTGACTAGCTATGAGCAGTTCTTC. This translates into CASSSLTSYEQFF.

The gene calls are TRBV7-9 and TRBJ2-7; perhaps TRBD1 as D (5 bases). Germline V CDR1 and CDR2: SEHNR, FQNEAQ (reference sequence). V dropped 5 bases and J dropped 11 bases, with 16 bases sitting between them. CDR3 length equals 12 residues. Here the CDR3 DNA reads TGTGCCAGCAGCGGTCGAGACTGGACAAAGTACTTC. Residues: CASSGRDWTKYF.

The chain couples TRBV24-1 to TRBJ2-3; D may be TRBD1 (6 bases). CDR1 KGHDR and CDR2 SFDVKD come from the germline V gene. This CDR3 comprises 14 residues. The V gene lost 5 bases and the J gene lost 2 bases, with 10 bases spanning the gap. The DNA for the CDR3 is TGTGCCACCAGTGTAGGGGGATACACAGATACGCAGTATTTT. This sequence encodes CATSVGGYTDTQYF.

The gene calls are TRBV6-5 and TRBJ2-1; the D is unclear. Trimming left V 0 bases short and J 4 bases short, with 7 bases between. From germline, CDR1 is MNHEY and CDR2 SVGAGI. The CDR3 length is 14 residues. The CDR3: CASSYSTGYNEQFF. For the CDR3, the DNA is TGTGCCAGCAGTTACTCGACGGGTTACAATGAGCAGTTCTTC.

In this sample, this clone turned up a few times. V is TRBV28 and J is TRBJ1-1; D might be TRBD1 (5 bases). This CDR3 has 16 amino acids. V was trimmed by 6 bases and J by 2 bases, leaving 19 bases between them. From germline, CDR1 is MDHEN and CDR2 SYDVKM. CDR3 bases: TGTGCCAGCAGAACTTGGGCGGACACCCCTAACACTGAAGCTTTCTTT. It encodes CASRTWADTPNTEAFF. The variable domain in full, completed from reference TRBV28 and TRBJ1-1, reads DVKVTQSSRYLVKRTGEKVFLECVQDMDHENMFWYRQDPGLGLRLIYFSYDVKMKEKGDIPEGYSVSREKKERFSLILESASTNQTSMYLCASRTWADTPNTEAFFGQGTRLTVV.

The chain uses TRBV29-1 and TRBJ2-2, with unresolved D. Trimming took off 5 bases at V and 5 bases at J, with 9 bases between the two ends. The CDR3 runs 12 residues. Looked up from germline, CDR1 is SQVTM and CDR2 is ANQGSEA. The DNA for the CDR3 is TGCAGCGTTCTAGACTGGACCGGGGAGCTGTTTTTT. This codes for CSVLDWTGELFF.

This rearrangement joins TRBV23-1 to TRBJ1-1; D gene ambiguous. TRBV23-1 has ORF status, its function being uncertain. The V and J ends lost 2 bases and 7 bases respectively, with 14 bases between them. The CDR3 loop spans 14 amino acids. The CDR3 spells CASSQDPGFSEAFF. The CDR3 nucleotides read TGCGCCAGCAGTCAAGATCCGGGTTTCAGTGAAGCTTTCTTT.

The CDR3: CASSAGGANEQFF. CDR3 DNA: TGTGCCAGCAGCGCCGGGGGTGCGAATGAGCAGTTCTTC. This chain connects TRBV9 to TRBJ2-1; D is perhaps TRBD2 (6 bases). Trimming took off 3 bases at V and 7 bases at J, with 11 bases between the two ends. Germline assignment: CDR1 SGDLS and CDR2 YYNGEE. The CDR3 is 13 amino acids.

CDR3 DNA: TGTGCCAGCAGCCCGGGGGACAGGGAGACCGGGGAGCTGTTTTTT. As protein: CASSPGDRETGELFF. The genes are TRBV6-5 and TRBJ2-2; 9 bases line up with TRBD1. The V gene's germline CDR1 is MNHEY and CDR2 SVGAGI. V was clipped by 6 bases and J by 5 bases; unmatched bases: 7. The length of the CDR3 is 15 residues.

The table lists this clone with a few counts. The chain links TRBV27 to TRBJ2-3; D not resolved. The germline V gene has CDR1 MNHEY and CDR2 SMNVEV (reference sequence). Trimming shortened V by 1 base and J by 2 bases, and 7 bases separated the two germline ends. The CDR3 extends over 14 amino acids. In DNA form, the CDR3 reads TGTGCCAGCAGTTTATGGCAGGCCACAGATACGCAGTATTTT. This codes for CASSLWQATDTQYF.

The chain couples TRBV19 to TRBJ2-1, with 11 bases identical to TRBD2. The CDR3 has 15 amino acids. The V gene's germline CDR1 is LNHDA and CDR2 SQIVND (reference sequence). V lost 3 bases, J lost 6 bases, and 4 bases stayed unmatched. CDR3 sequence: CASSILSGRANEQFF. CDR3 bases: TGTGCCAGTAGTATCCTTAGCGGGAGGGCCAATGAGCAGTTCTTC.

The V and J genes are TRBV6-2 or TRBV6-3 and TRBJ1-1, with 9 nucleotides matching TRBD1. V was clipped by 5 bases and J by 8 bases; unmatched bases: 15. The germline gives CDR1 MNHEY, CDR2 SVGEGT. This CDR3 has 16 amino acids. CDR3 DNA sequence: TGTGCCAGCAGTACGTTGTGGGACAGGGTATCCCCCGAAGCTTTCTTT. Protein: CASSTLWDRVSPEAFF.

This chain uses TRBV28 with TRBJ2-7; TRBD2 is a possible D gene (5 bases). The CDR3 runs to 14 residues. CDR1 and CDR2 (germline): MDHEN, SYDVKM. V lost 3 bases and J lost 2, with 11 bases in between. Here the CDR3 DNA reads TGTGCCAGCAGTTTTCTGGACGGGACCTACGAGCAGTACTTC. It is translated as CASSFLDGTYEQYF.

Written as DNA, the CDR3 is TGTGCCAGCAGCCTCCGAGGACTAGCGGAGGGGTACAATGAGCAGTTCTTC. This gives the protein CASSLRGLAEGYNEQFF. The chain couples TRBV6-4 to TRBJ2-1; TRBD2 aligns across 10 bases. The ends lost 6 bases at V and 4 bases at J; junction bases unmatched: 12. Germline loops: CDR1 MRHNA, CDR2 SNTAGT. The CDR3 runs to 17 residues.

V gene TRBV21-1 combines with J gene TRBJ2-7; no DNA check was done on the table's D call, TRBD1. TRBV21-1 is an annotated pseudogene. The CDR3 totals 14 residues. The chain's CDR3 is CASRGTGLVHEQYF. The CDR3 DNA sequence: TGTGCCAGCAGGGGGACAGGGTTGGTCCACGAGCAGTACTTC.

This clone was picked up one time. The genes are TRBV2 and TRBJ2-7; no clear D. V was shortened by 5 bases and J by 7 bases, with 12 bases between the two germline ends. The CDR3 length is 12 residues. CDR1 and CDR2 (germline): SNHLY, FYNNEI. The CDR3 region is CASSWANSEQYF. The DNA for the CDR3 is TGTGCCAGCAGTTGGGCCAACTCGGAGCAGTACTTC.

The CDR3 sequence: CASSPGTGGFLNQPQHF. The CDR3 DNA sequence: TGTGCCAGCAGCCCCGGGACAGGGGGATTTTTAAATCAGCCCCAGCATTTT. This chain joins TRBV27 and TRBJ1-5, with 11 bases lining up with TRBD1. The CDR3 loop spans 17 amino acids. V was pared by 6 bases and J by 4 bases, with 11 bases of the junction left unmatched. The germline V gene has CDR1 MNHEY and CDR2 SMNVEV (reference sequence).

V and J are TRBV7-2 and TRBJ2-2; 15 bases map to TRBD2. CDR1 and CDR2 (germline): SGHTA, FQGNSA. This CDR3 has 17 amino acids. J gave up 7 bases and V 5 bases, and 8 bases lay outside the gene matches. CDR3: CASSHGLAGGPVGELFF. The CDR3, as DNA: TGTGCCAGCAGCCATGGACTAGCGGGAGGGCCGGTCGGGGAGCTGTTTTTT.

This rearrangement joins TRBV2 to TRBJ2-7, with TRBD1 matching over 7 bases. Trimming took 1 base from V and 4 from J; bases not matched to a gene: 7. Germline V CDR1 and CDR2: SNHLY, FYNNEI. There are 15 residues in the CDR3. The CDR3 reads CASSEDRGLGYEQYF. In nucleotides, the CDR3 is TGTGCCAGCAGTGAAGACAGGGGTCTAGGTTACGAGCAGTACTTC.

This clone appeared once. This chain joins TRBV30 and TRBJ1-1; D is unresolved. CDR3 size: 13 residues. V was shortened by 0 bases and J by 1 base, with 6 bases between the two germline ends. Germline assignment: CDR1 GTSNPN and CDR2 SVGIG (reference sequence). The CDR3 protein is CAWSVAGNTEAFF. In DNA form, the CDR3 reads TGTGCCTGGAGTGTAGCCGGGAACACTGAAGCTTTCTTT.